These 9 T cell receptor beta chains were sequenced from one sample in a study of blood T cell repertoires in COVID-19. Only in-frame clones appear in the TCRdb table, and some are missing; sequencing was by immunoSEQ multiplex PCR. The sample carries over 95,000 clones, roughly 89% recorded once. Sequenced sample: peripheral blood. All receptors come from a human donor with acute or convalescent COVID-19. The donor label of this sample is uncertain.

The V gene is TRBV30, the J gene TRBJ1-4; D unresolved. CDR1 and CDR2 (germline): GTSNPN, SVGIG (reference sequence). The CDR3 is 14 amino acids. Between the trimmed V and J ends, which lost 0 bases and 8 bases, there was a span of 13 bases. The DNA for the CDR3 is TGTGCCTGGAGTGTAGGGAGCCGTGGAGAAAAACTGTTTTTT. Its protein is CAWSVGSRGEKLFF. The full variable domain, with the rest looked up from reference TRBV30 and TRBJ1-4, is SQTIHQWPATLVQPVGSPLSLECTVEGTSNPNLYWYRQAAGRGLQLLFYSVGIGQISSEVPQNLSASRPQDRQFILSSKKLLLSDSGFYLCAWSVGSRGEKLFFGSGTQLSVL.

The chain couples TRBV6-2 or TRBV6-3 to TRBJ1-1, with TRBD1 as a possible D gene (6 bases). Germline CDR1 is MNHEY and CDR2 is SVGEGT. The CDR3 runs to 14 residues. Deletions cut 2 bases from V and 6 bases from J, with 13 bases between. CDR3 nucleotide sequence: TGTGCCAGCAGTTACAGAGGGGGAAAATCTGAAGCTTTCTTT. Protein sequence: CASSYRGGKSEAFF.

The chain is built from TRBV4-2 and TRBJ2-5; weak D call: TRBD1 (5 bases). Trimming took off 1 base at V and 4 bases at J, with 10 bases between the two ends. The germline CDR1 and CDR2 sequences are LGHNA and YNFKEQ. CDR3 length: 14 residues. The CDR3 DNA sequence: TGTGCCAGCAGCCAAGTTGAAAGGGGAGAGACCCAGTACTTC. This gives the protein CASSQVERGETQYF.

The chain combines TRBV3-1 (or the pseudogene TRBV3-2) with TRBJ2-5, with TRBD2 identical over 7 bases. V lost 1 base and J lost 2; bases outside the gene matches: 10. The CDR3 has 17 amino acids. Germline values: CDR1 LGHDT, CDR2 YNNKEL (reference sequence). CDR3 coding DNA: TGTGCCAGCAGCCAAGCTTGGGCAGGGAGGGCACAAGAGACCCAGTACTTC. Translated, it gives CASSQAWAGRAQETQYF.

The chain has TRBV4-2 and TRBJ1-1, with 8 bases fitting TRBD1. Germline V gene sequence: CDR1 LGHNA, CDR2 YNFKEQ. V shed 0 bases and J 5 bases; nucleotides not matched to a gene: 8. The CDR3 is 16 amino acids. CDR3 residues: CASSQETSRGRTEAFF. CDR3 DNA: TGTGCCAGCAGCCAAGAAACGTCCAGGGGGCGGACTGAAGCTTTCTTT.

The chain couples TRBV5-4 to TRBJ1-3; the D gene is possibly TRBD1 (6 bases). The CDR3 is 15 residues long. Trimming removed 4 bases from V and 2 bases from J, with 13 bases in between. Germline V CDR1 and CDR2: SGHNT, YYREEE (reference sequence). The CDR3 DNA is TGTGCCAGCAGCCGTACCGGGACACCTGGAAACACCATATATTTT. Protein sequence: CASSRTGTPGNTIYF.

This clone occurred a few times. The sample holds other DNA sequences that translate to the same CDR3. Written as DNA, the CDR3 is TGTGCCAGCAGCTTAGACGGGAACTATGGCTACACCTTC. Protein: CASSLDGNYGYTF. The chain links TRBV7-9 to TRBJ1-2; D gene ambiguous. Deletions cut 1 base from V and 2 bases from J, with 5 bases between. The CDR3 extends over 13 amino acids. CDR1 and CDR2 (germline): SEHNR, FQNEAQ (reference sequence).

V is TRBV25-1 and J is TRBJ2-3; the D gene is possibly TRBD1 (5 bases). Germline V CDR1 and CDR2: MGHDK, SYGVNS. With 5 bases removed from V and 4 bases from J, the gap between germline ends came to 10 bases. CDR3 length: 13 residues. The CDR3 DNA reads as TGTGCCAGCAGTCCCCAGGGTGCAGATACGCAGTATTTT. Translated, it gives CASSPQGADTQYF.

The V call is TRBV10-3, the J call TRBJ1-1, with 7 bases lining up with TRBD1. The CDR3 loop spans 14 amino acids. Germline V gene sequence: CDR1 ENHRY, CDR2 SYGVKD. With 6 bases clipped from V and 3 bases from J, the junction kept 7 bases outside the gene matches. The DNA of the CDR3 is TGTGCCATCAGCGACAGGGCGGAGCACACTGAAGCTTTCTTT. Encoded protein: CAISDRAEHTEAFF.